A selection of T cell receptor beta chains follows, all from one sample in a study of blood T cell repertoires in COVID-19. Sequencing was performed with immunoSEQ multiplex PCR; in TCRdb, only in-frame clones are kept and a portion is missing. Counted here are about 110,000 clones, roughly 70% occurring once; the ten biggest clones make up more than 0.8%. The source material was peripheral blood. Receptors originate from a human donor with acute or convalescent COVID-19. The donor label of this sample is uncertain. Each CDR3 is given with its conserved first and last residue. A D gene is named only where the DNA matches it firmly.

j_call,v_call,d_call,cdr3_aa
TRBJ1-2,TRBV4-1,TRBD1,CASSQAVTGGVYGYTF
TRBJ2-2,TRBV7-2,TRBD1,CASSLRQGGTGELFF
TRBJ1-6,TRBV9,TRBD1,CASSAYQGASPLHF
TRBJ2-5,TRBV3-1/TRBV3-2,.,CASSQGVVRGETQYF
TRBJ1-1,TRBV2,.,CASSDDSNTEAFF
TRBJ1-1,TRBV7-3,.,CASSVTGNTEAFF
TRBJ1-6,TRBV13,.,CASSLGQGTANSPLHF
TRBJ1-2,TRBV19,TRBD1,CASSSLQGTGGYTF
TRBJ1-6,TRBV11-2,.,CASSLDRYNSPLHF
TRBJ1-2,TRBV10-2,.,CASSESVSYGYTF
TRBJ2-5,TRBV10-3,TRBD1,CAISEFVPGQGPGETQYF
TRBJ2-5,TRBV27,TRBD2,CASSPGAAGGETQYF
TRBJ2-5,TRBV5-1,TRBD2,CASSFLSGAETQYF
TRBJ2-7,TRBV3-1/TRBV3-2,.,CASSPLVGGLVGQYF
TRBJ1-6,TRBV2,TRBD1,CASSEMDRVDSPLHF
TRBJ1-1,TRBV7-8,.,CASSLVGKTGGSSQAFF
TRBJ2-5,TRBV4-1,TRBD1,CASSQDRTGDQETQYF
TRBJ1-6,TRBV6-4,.,CASSAQGNSPLHF
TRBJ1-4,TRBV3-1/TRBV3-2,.,CASSQVAGRTSEKLFF
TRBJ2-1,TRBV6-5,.,CASSPVPLRDEQFF
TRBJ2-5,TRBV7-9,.,CASSFKETQYF
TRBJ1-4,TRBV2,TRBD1,CASVLTPGQREKLFF
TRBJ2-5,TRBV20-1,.,CSASPIASTDQETQYF
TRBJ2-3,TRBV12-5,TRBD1,CASGSPKGTGTGLTDTQYF
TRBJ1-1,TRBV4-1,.,CASRQVGRLAGGRTEAFF
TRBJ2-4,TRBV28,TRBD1,CASSPDRGGNIQYF
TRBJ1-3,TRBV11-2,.,CASSPQVSSGNTIYF
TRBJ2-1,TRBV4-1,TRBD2,CASSQGMLAGGKYNEQFF
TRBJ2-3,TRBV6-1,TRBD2,CASSENFGGGSTDTQYF
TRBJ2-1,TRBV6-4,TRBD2,CASSELAGNNEQFF
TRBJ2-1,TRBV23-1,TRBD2,CASSQAGGSYNEQFF
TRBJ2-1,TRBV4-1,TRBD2,CASSQDWLAGGPREQFF
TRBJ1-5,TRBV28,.,CASSSLGGLGQPQHF
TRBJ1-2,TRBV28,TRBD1,CASSSLDRRQGKDYGYTF
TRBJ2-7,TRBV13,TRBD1,CASSFTGDEQYF
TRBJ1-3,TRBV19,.,CASSRPRDFSGNTIYF
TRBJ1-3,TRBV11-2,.,CASSLDLFQSSGNTIYF
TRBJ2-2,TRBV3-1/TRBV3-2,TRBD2,CASSHPGRGGAGELFF
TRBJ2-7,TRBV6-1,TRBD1,CASSELGQGSSYEQYF
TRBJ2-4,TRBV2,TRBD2,CASSRIAGGSKNIQYF
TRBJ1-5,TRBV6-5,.,CASSDSGDWNQPQHF
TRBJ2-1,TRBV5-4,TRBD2,CASTWAGGLNEQFF
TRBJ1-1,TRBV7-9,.,CASSLGAYTEAFF
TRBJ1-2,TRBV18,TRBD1,CASSPAGGQGGYTF